Here is one T cell receptor (beta chain) with its context. What it recognizes is unknown. The data were obtained in a study of cytomegalovirus exposure and HLA in healthy donors. Study-level findings and limits: Using the classifier, cytomegalovirus status was reportedly diagnosed with high specificity and sensitivity.

The donors were members of the approximately 120-subject validation cohort (separate from the approximately 670-subject first cohort). Data came from immunoSEQ multiplex PCR; TCRdb stores just in-frame clones and leaves some out. The sample includes roughly 86,000 clones, almost 97% of them seen just once. CDR1 and CDR2 from the germline V gene are MNHEY and SMNVEV (reference sequence). The junction had 7 bases not matched to a gene; V was cut back by 5 bases and J by 8 bases. The CDR3 covers 13 residues. The sequencing sample was made of PBMCs. The TCR comes from a young man in good health and CMV-seropositive. The chain has TRBV27 and TRBJ1-2, with TRBD1 matching 8 bases. CDR3 in amino acids: CASSPDRGSGYTF. CDR3 nucleotides: TGTGCCAGCAGTCCCGACAGGGGATCGGGCTACACCTTC.